The 14 T cell receptor beta chains listed next were all sequenced from one sample in a study of T cells in Graves' hyperthyroidism and ophthalmopathy. Researchers took RNA transcripts and amplified the TCR beta CDR3 regions from them. HTBI primers were employed in a first-round RT-PCR of the TCR CDR3. TCRdb independently ran MiXCR on the multiplex PCR reads; one entry per CDR3 protein. The table records about 550,000 distinct CDR3 sequences, around 20% of them present only once. The sequenced sample consisted of blood. The receptors shown here come from a man between 18 and 35 years old with Graves' hyperthyroidism.

In its sample, this clonotype was seen many times. J is TRBJ2-7 and V is TRBV5-1; no definite D call. The CDR3 covers 14 residues. Germline V gene lookup returns CDR1 SGHRS and CDR2 YFSETQ. Between the trimmed V and J ends, which lost 1 base and 7 bases, there was a span of 15 bases. CDR3 region: CASSLSPGMGEQYF. CDR3 DNA sequence: TGCGCCAGCAGCTTGTCCCCAGGAATGGGAGAGCAGTACTTC.

At least ten counts were recorded for this clonotype. The chain is built from TRBV5-1 and TRBJ2-5; D perhaps matches TRBD2 (7 bases). This CDR3 comprises 16 residues. In germline, CDR1 is SGHRS, CDR2 YFSETQ. Trimming shortened V by 0 bases and J by 4 bases, and 16 bases separated the two germline ends. CDR3 bases: TGCGCCAGCAGCTTGGAAGGGGGACCGGGGGGAGAGACCCAGTACTTC. Translation: CASSLEGGPGGETQYF.

On this clonotype itself: Given a much more abundant clone one base away, this may be a read error. This chain joins TRBV2 and TRBJ2-7; 12 nucleotides match TRBD1. Germline V gene sequence: CDR1 SNHLY, CDR2 FYNNEI. This CDR3 has 14 residues. CDR3 nucleotides: TGTGCCAGTTCGGGGACAGGGGGCTTGAGCGAGCAGGACTTC. Translation: CASSGTGGLSEQDF. The variable domain in full, completed from reference TRBV2 and TRBJ2-7, reads EPEVTQTPSHQVTQMGQEVILRCVPISNHLYFYWYRQILGQKVEFLVSFYNNEISEKSEIFDDQFSVERPDGSNFTLKIRSTKLEDSAMYFCASSGTGGLSEQDFGPGTRLTVT.

This clonotype has just a few counts. The gene calls are TRBV3-1 and TRBJ2-7; TRBD2 matches 7 bases. The CDR3 loop spans 16 amino acids. Germline lookup yields CDR1 LGHDT and CDR2 YNNKEL (reference sequence). The V segment lost 1 base and the J segment 4 bases; nucleotides outside the gene matches: 10. The CDR3 spells CASSQGILRGSYEQYF. CDR3 DNA sequence: TGTGCCAGCAGCCAAGGAATATTGCGGGGGAGTTACGAGCAGTACTTC.

This clonotype was counted at least ten times. The rearrangement joins TRBV29-1 to TRBJ2-7; D is possibly TRBD2 (5 bases). Germline values: CDR1 SQVTM, CDR2 ANQGSEA. This CDR3 is 12 amino acids long. V lost 4 bases and J lost 2, with 9 bases in between. CDR3 sequence reads: CSVGGLTYEQYF. For the CDR3, the DNA is TGCAGCGTTGGAGGGCTCACCTACGAGCAGTACTTC.

This chain connects TRBV28 to TRBJ1-5, with D unclear. Germline CDR1 reads MDHEN; CDR2 reads SYDVKM. CDR3 length equals 15 residues. V lost 5 bases to trimming and J lost 0 bases, with 11 bases between them. The CDR3 loop reads CASSPHKYSNQPQHF. DNA for the CDR3: TGTGCCAGCAGTCCACACAAATATAGCAATCAGCCCCAGCATTTT.

The CDR3 reads CASKDLRERNEQYF. The CDR3 bases are TGCGCCAGCAAGGACCTGCGGGAGAGGAACGAGCAGTACTTC. The chain joins TRBV10-1 to TRBJ2-7, with TRBD2 identical over 7 bases. The V and J ends lost 7 bases and 5 bases, in that order; junction bases with no gene match: 11. CDR1 WNHNN and CDR2 SYGVQD come from the germline V gene (reference sequence). This CDR3 is built from 14 residues.

V is TRBV12-3 or TRBV12-4 and J is TRBJ1-6; 8 bases agree with TRBD1. This CDR3 is 15 amino acids long. Trimming cost V 3 bases and J 7 bases; bases outside gene matches: 5. CDR3 sequence (DNA): TGTGCCAGCAGTTTGACAGGGGAGTGGAATTCACCCCTCCACTTT. As protein: CASSLTGEWNSPLHF.

This clonotype was counted only a few times. The chain links TRBV11-2 to TRBJ2-4; D is undetermined. The CDR3 is 14 residues long. V was cut by 7 bases and J by 8 bases, with 18 bases left in between. Germline values: CDR1 SGHAT, CDR2 FQNNGV. CDR3 bases: TGTGCCAGCACTCTTGGGTGGAATAGGGACATTCAGTACTTC. Residues: CASTLGWNRDIQYF.

The sample holds many counts of this clonotype. The V call is TRBV29-1, the J call TRBJ2-7; D gene ambiguous. This CDR3 contains 11 residues. Germline V gene lookup returns CDR1 SQVTM and CDR2 ANQGSEA. Trimming stripped 1 base from V and 6 bases from J, with 7 bases between. CDR3 in amino acids: CSVEAPAEQYF. The CDR3 DNA sequence: TGCAGCGTTGAAGCCCCGGCCGAGCAGTACTTC.

The chain combines TRBV5-1 with TRBJ2-5; 7 positions match TRBD1. V shed 0 bases and J 1 base; nucleotides not matched to a gene: 3. Germline V gene data show CDR1 as SGHRS and CDR2 as YFSETQ. This CDR3 has 15 amino acids. CDR3 DNA: TGCGCCAGCAGCTTGGTAGGGACAGCCCAAGAGACCCAGTACTTC. This encodes CASSLVGTAQETQYF.

The V gene is TRBV5-5, the J gene TRBJ1-1; D is ambiguous. V was pared by 7 bases and J by 6 bases, with 13 bases between. This CDR3 is built from 12 residues. Germline lookup yields CDR1 SGHKS and CDR2 YYEKEE (reference sequence). As DNA, the CDR3 is TGTGCCAGCCATTCTCGGGCTGCTGAAGCTTTCTTT. Protein sequence: CASHSRAAEAFF.

This clonotype has ten or more counts. The V and J genes are TRBV20-1 and TRBJ1-2; 11 bases map to TRBD1. V shed 4 bases and J 4 bases; nucleotides not matched to a gene: 11. The CDR3 extends over 16 amino acids. Per germline, CDR1 DFQATT and CDR2 SNEGSKA (reference sequence). CDR3 residues: CSATFTPGQGVYGYTF. CDR3 in DNA: TGCAGTGCTACCTTCACCCCGGGACAGGGGGTCTATGGCTACACCTTC.

This clonotype showed up many times. J is TRBJ1-1 and V is TRBV27, with a possible D match to TRBD1 (6 bases). The CDR3 covers 15 residues. Trimming removed 4 bases from V and 3 bases from J, with 15 bases in between. CDR1 is MNHEY, CDR2 SMNVEV, per germline (reference sequence). CDR3 residues: CASSSLRGLHTEAFF. The CDR3 DNA is TGTGCCAGCAGTTCCCTCAGGGGTTTGCACACTGAAGCTTTCTTT.